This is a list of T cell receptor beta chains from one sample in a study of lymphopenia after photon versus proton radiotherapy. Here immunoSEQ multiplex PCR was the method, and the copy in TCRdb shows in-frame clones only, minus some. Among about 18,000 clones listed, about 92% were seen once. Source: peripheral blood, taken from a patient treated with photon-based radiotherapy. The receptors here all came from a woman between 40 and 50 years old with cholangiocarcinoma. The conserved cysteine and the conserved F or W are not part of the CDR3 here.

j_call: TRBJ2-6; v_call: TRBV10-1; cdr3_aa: ASSATHAQSRANVLT
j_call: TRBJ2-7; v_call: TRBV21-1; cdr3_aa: ASSNLKGRGHRYEQY
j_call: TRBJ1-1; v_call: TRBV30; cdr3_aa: AWRGQVRGF
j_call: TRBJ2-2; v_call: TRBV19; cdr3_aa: ASSILGGVAGKITGELF
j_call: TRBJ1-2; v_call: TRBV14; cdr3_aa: ASSHGHGRGKDYGYT
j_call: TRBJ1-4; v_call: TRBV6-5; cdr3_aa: ASSLVGQGNEKLF
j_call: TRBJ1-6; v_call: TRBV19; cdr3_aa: ASSLRTVNNSPLH
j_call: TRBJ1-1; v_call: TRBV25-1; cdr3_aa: ATTTDRPMNTEAF
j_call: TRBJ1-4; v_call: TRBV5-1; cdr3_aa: ASSSQGPATNEKLF
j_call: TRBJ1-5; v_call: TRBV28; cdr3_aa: ASSLGEGAQPQH
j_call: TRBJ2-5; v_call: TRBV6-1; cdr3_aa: ASSEFGGQETQY
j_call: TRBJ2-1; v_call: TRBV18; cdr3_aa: ASSPEQGNEQF
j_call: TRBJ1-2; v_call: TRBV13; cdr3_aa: ASSYEGSPYGYT
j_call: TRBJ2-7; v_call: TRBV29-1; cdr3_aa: SASTGGPSLGEQY
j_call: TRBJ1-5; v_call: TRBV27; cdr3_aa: ASSFRGGNQPQH
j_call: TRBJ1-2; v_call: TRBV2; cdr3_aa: ASSEARAGGVRGYT
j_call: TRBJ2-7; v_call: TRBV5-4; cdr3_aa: ASSGGGSRSYEQY
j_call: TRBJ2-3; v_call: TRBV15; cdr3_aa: ATSRARTGTDTQY
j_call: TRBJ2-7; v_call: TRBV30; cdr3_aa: AWHWGNDEQY
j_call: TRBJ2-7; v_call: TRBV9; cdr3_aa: ASSVTGDPYEQY
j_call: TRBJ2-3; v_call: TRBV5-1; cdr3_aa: ASSPGLAGGTDTQY
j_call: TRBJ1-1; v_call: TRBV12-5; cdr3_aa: ASGLAHGGGNTEAF
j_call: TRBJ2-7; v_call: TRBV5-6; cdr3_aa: ASSRLGLAGEEQY
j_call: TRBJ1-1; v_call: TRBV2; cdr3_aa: ASSGAVNTEAF
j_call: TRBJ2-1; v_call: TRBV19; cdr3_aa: ASSKLGGMVGNEQF
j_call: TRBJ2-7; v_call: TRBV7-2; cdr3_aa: ASSSRTSGYYEQY
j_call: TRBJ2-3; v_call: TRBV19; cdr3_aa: ASSEGQGRTDTQY
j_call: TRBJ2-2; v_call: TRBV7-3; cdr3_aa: ASSLQPPNTGELF
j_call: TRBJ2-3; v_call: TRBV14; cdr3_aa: ASSQFRGRGRIGTDTQY
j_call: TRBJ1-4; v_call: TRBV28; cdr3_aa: ASRGDGEASEKLF
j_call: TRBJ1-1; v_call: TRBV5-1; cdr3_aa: ASSSFMNTEAF
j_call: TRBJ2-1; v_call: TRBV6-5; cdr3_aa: ASMASYNEQF
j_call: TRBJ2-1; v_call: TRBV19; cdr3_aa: ASSIGRLAGEGNEQF
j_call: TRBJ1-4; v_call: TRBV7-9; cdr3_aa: ASSLDPVEKLF
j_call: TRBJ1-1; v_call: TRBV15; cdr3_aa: ATSRERAVNTEAF
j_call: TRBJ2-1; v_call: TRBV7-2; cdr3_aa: ASSLGLAINNEQF
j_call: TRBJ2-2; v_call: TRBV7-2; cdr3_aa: ASSYRLAGVSTGELF
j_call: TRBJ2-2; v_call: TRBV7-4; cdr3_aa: ASSASGTSGSRPTGELF
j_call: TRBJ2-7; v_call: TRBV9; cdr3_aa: ASSVGSSGTYEQY
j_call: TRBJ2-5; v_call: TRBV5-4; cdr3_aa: ASSLGGTGGLETQY
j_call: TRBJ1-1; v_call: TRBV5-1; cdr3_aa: ASRYPPGQSETEAF
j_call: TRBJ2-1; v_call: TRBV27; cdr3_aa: ASSLLGQGGNEQF
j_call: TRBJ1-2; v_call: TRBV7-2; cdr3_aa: ASSPRRTARAGGYT
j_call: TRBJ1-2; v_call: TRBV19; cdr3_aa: ASSILGRSGQGNYGYT
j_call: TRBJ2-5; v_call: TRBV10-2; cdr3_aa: ASSEGQAFVRETQY
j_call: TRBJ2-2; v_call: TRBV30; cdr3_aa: AWTQGGPSTGELF